One sample yielded the 3 T cell receptor beta chains listed below, sequenced in a study of blood T cell repertoires in COVID-19. Sequencing was performed with immunoSEQ multiplex PCR; in TCRdb, only in-frame clones are kept and a portion is missing. The sample shows about 46,000 clones, approximately 86% of them seen only once. The specimen sequenced was peripheral blood. All receptors derive from an elderly man with active COVID-19.

V is TRBV5-1 and J is TRBJ2-7; TRBD1 aligns across 9 bases. V shed 3 bases and J 6 bases; nucleotides not matched to a gene: 10. This CDR3 region has 15 residues. Germline V gene lookup returns CDR1 SGHRS and CDR2 YFSETQ. The CDR3 DNA is TGCGCCAGCAGCTGGGAGGGACAGGGCGCGGGCGAGCAGTACTTC. Amino acid sequence: CASSWEGQGAGEQYF.

In its sample, this clone was seen once. CDR3 residues: CATSPGRGTDTQYF. The CDR3, as DNA: TGTGCCACCAGTCCCGGCAGGGGCACAGATACGCAGTATTTT. This sequence joins TRBV24-1 and TRBJ2-3, with D possibly matching TRBD1 (5 bases). There are 14 residues in the CDR3. Per germline, CDR1 KGHDR and CDR2 SFDVKD. With 6 bases removed from V and 1 base from J, the gap between germline ends came to 10 bases.

V gene TRBV12-5 combines with J gene TRBJ2-3; the D gene is possibly TRBD2 (6 bases). The germline V and J ends were trimmed by 5 bases and 9 bases, with 12 bases remaining between them. The CDR3 has 12 residues. The germline gives CDR1 LGHNT, CDR2 FRNRAP. This chain's CDR3 is CASGLGGGTQYF. The CDR3, as DNA: TGTGCTAGTGGTCTGGGGGGAGGCACGCAGTATTTT.